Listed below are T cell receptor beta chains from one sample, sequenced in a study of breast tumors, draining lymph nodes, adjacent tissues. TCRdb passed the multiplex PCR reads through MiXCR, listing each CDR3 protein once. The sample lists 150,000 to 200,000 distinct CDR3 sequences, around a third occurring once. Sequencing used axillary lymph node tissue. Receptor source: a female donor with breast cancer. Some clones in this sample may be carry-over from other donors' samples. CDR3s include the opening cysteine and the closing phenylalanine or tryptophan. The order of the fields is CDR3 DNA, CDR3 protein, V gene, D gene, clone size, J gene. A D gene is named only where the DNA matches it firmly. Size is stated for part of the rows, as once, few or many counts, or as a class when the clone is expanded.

cdr3_nt: TGTGCCAGCACTTTACCTCAGTTAAAGGATGGAGGGACTGAAGCTTTCTTT; cdr3_aa: CASTLPQLKDGGTEAFF; v_call: TRBV6-5; d_call: -; clone_size: few; j_call: TRBJ1-1
cdr3_nt: TGTGCCACCAGTGAAATTAGCGGGAGAGATACGCGGTATTTT; cdr3_aa: CATSEISGRDTRYF; v_call: TRBV24-1; d_call: TRBD2; clone_size: -; j_call: TRBJ2-3
cdr3_nt: TGTGCCAGCAGCGTAGTAGCGGGCGGGAACACCGGGGAGCTGTTTTTT; cdr3_aa: CASSVVAGGNTGELFF; v_call: TRBV9; d_call: TRBD2; clone_size: many; j_call: TRBJ2-2
cdr3_nt: TGTGCCAGCAGCTTAAATGTGGCGCCTCACACCGGGGAGCTGTTTTTT; cdr3_aa: CASSLNVAPHTGELFF; v_call: TRBV13; d_call: -; clone_size: many; j_call: TRBJ2-2
cdr3_nt: TGTGCCAGCAGTGAAGATTTAATATGGCGGGTGTACGAGCAGTACTTC; cdr3_aa: CASSEDLIWRVYEQYF; v_call: TRBV2; d_call: -; clone_size: many; j_call: TRBJ2-7
cdr3_nt: TGCGCCAGCAGTGAAGTATACAATGAGCAGTTCTTC; cdr3_aa: CASSEVYNEQFF; v_call: TRBV10-2; d_call: -; clone_size: -; j_call: TRBJ2-1
cdr3_nt: TGTGCCAGCTCTGAGGGGGCGCCTGGGGTCGCGTTCTTC; cdr3_aa: CASSEGAPGVAFF; v_call: TRBV18; d_call: TRBD1; clone_size: many; j_call: TRBJ2-1
cdr3_nt: TGTGCCAGCAGCTTGCCCGGGAACCAGCCCCAGCATTTT; cdr3_aa: CASSLPGNQPQHF; v_call: TRBV5-6; d_call: -; clone_size: many; j_call: TRBJ1-5
cdr3_nt: TGTGCCGGCAGTCCGACAGGGGTGGGGTCACCCCTCCACTTT; cdr3_aa: CAGSPTGVGSPLHF; v_call: TRBV28; d_call: TRBD1; clone_size: -; j_call: TRBJ1-6
cdr3_nt: TGTGCCAGCTCACCAGTGACAGGGGGCGACACCATATATTTT; cdr3_aa: CASSPVTGGDTIYF; v_call: TRBV18; d_call: TRBD1; clone_size: many; j_call: TRBJ1-3
cdr3_nt: TGCAGCGCCGGGGTGACTAGCGGAGAATCTAGCTCCTACAATGAGCAGTTCTTC; cdr3_aa: CSAGVTSGESSSYNEQFF; v_call: TRBV29-1; d_call: TRBD2; clone_size: -; j_call: TRBJ2-1
cdr3_nt: TGTGCCAGCAGCTCCGGCCGGCAGGGGGCCAACGTCCTGACTTTC; cdr3_aa: CASSSGRQGANVLTF; v_call: TRBV7-9; d_call: -; clone_size: -; j_call: TRBJ2-6
cdr3_nt: TGCGCCAGCAGCCAAGAAGACAGGGCCGGGGAAAAACTGTTTTTT; cdr3_aa: CASSQEDRAGEKLFF; v_call: TRBV4-1; d_call: TRBD1; clone_size: -; j_call: TRBJ1-4
cdr3_nt: TGTGCCGGCAGCCAAGGACGGACAGGGCGGTCACCCCCCCACTTT; cdr3_aa: CAGSQGRTGRSPPHF; v_call: TRBV14; d_call: TRBD1; clone_size: -; j_call: TRBJ1-6
cdr3_nt: TGTGCCAGCAATTACCTCGGGGGCGGACAGCCCCAGCATTTT; cdr3_aa: CASNYLGGGQPQHF; v_call: TRBV6-6; d_call: -; clone_size: many; j_call: TRBJ1-5
cdr3_nt: TGTGCCATCAGTGAAGACGGGTCCTACGAGCAGTACTTC; cdr3_aa: CAISEDGSYEQYF; v_call: TRBV10-3; d_call: -; clone_size: -; j_call: TRBJ2-7
cdr3_nt: TGTGCCAGCAGGCCCGTGAACGGACAGGGGGCCTCCTACAATGAGCAGTTCTTC; cdr3_aa: CASRPVNGQGASYNEQFF; v_call: TRBV6-1; d_call: TRBD1; clone_size: -; j_call: TRBJ2-1
cdr3_nt: TGTGCCAGCAGTCACTCGAAGGGGGCTGCCGAGCAGTACTTC; cdr3_aa: CASSHSKGAAEQYF; v_call: TRBV6-6; d_call: TRBD1; clone_size: many; j_call: TRBJ2-7
cdr3_nt: TGTGCCAGCAGTCACGACAGGGGTGAATACACCTTC; cdr3_aa: CASSHDRGEYTF; v_call: TRBV27; d_call: TRBD1; clone_size: -; j_call: TRBJ1-2
cdr3_nt: TGCTCTGGGGCCAACGTCCTGACTTTC; cdr3_aa: CSGANVLTF; v_call: TRBV20-1; d_call: -; clone_size: -; j_call: TRBJ2-6
cdr3_nt: TGTGCCAGCAGCGCGACTAGCGGGGGCACAGATACGCAGTATTTT; cdr3_aa: CASSATSGGTDTQYF; v_call: TRBV9; d_call: TRBD2; clone_size: many; j_call: TRBJ2-3
cdr3_nt: TGCAGCGTTGATAGGGGGCCAGGGAGTGGGTTGGTCAAAAACATTCAGTACTTC; cdr3_aa: CSVDRGPGSGLVKNIQYF; v_call: TRBV29-1; d_call: TRBD1; clone_size: -; j_call: TRBJ2-4
cdr3_nt: TGTGCCAGCAGCTCCGGACAGGTTAATGAAAAACTGTTTTTT; cdr3_aa: CASSSGQVNEKLFF; v_call: TRBV5-5; d_call: TRBD1; clone_size: many; j_call: TRBJ1-4
cdr3_nt: TGTGCCAGCAGTGTTTGGCCCACAGATACGCAGTATTTT; cdr3_aa: CASSVWPTDTQYF; v_call: TRBV25-1; d_call: -; clone_size: many; j_call: TRBJ2-3
cdr3_nt: TGCAGCGTCGACACCGGGACAGCTAGCGAGCAGTACTTC; cdr3_aa: CSVDTGTASEQYF; v_call: TRBV29-1; d_call: TRBD1; clone_size: -; j_call: TRBJ2-7
cdr3_nt: TGTGCCAGCAGCCACCGGGACAGGAACACAGATACGCAGTATTTT; cdr3_aa: CASSHRDRNTDTQYF; v_call: TRBV7-8; d_call: TRBD1; clone_size: many; j_call: TRBJ2-3
cdr3_nt: TGTGCCAGCAGTCCTTTTTCGGAGAAATACGAGCAGTACTTC; cdr3_aa: CASSPFSEKYEQYF; v_call: TRBV9; d_call: -; clone_size: many; j_call: TRBJ2-7
cdr3_nt: TGTGCCAGCAGCCTACGCCAGGGATCCCTCTCCTATGGCTACACCTTC; cdr3_aa: CASSLRQGSLSYGYTF; v_call: TRBV7-2; d_call: -; clone_size: many; j_call: TRBJ1-2
cdr3_nt: TGTGCCAGCAGTTCACAGCCGTTCACCGTCTATGGCTACACCTTC; cdr3_aa: CASSSQPFTVYGYTF; v_call: TRBV2; d_call: -; clone_size: many; j_call: TRBJ1-2